What follows are 3 T cell receptor beta chains derived from one specimen sequenced in a study of cytomegalovirus exposure and HLA in healthy donors. A multiplex PCR was run with 60 Vbeta primers and 13 Jbeta primers. The data were produced by immunoSEQ multiplex PCR, yet TCRdb's version contains in-frame clones alone and is incomplete. The table records roughly 110,000 clones, approximately 76% of them present only once. Input material: PBMCs. The receptor set was obtained from a young man in good health and CMV-seronegative.

The CDR3 sequence: CASSLYATVDYEQYF. The CDR3 DNA reads as TGTGCCAGCAGTTTATATGCGACAGTAGACTACGAGCAGTACTTC. The V and J genes are TRBV27 and TRBJ2-7, with a possible D match to TRBD1 (5 bases). The V gene's germline CDR1 is MNHEY and CDR2 SMNVEV (reference sequence). The CDR3 totals 15 residues. V lost 1 base and J 3 bases, leaving 13 bases between the germline ends.

This CDR3 reads CSVEDHQGHMAEETQYF. The CDR3 nucleotides are TGCAGCGTTGAAGATCACCAGGGGCACATGGCCGAAGAGACCCAGTACTTC. The V call is TRBV29-1, the J call TRBJ2-5; the D gene is possibly TRBD1 (6 bases). V lost 0 bases and J 3 bases, leaving 20 bases between the germline ends. The length of the CDR3 is 17 residues. Germline V gene data show CDR1 as SQVTM and CDR2 as ANQGSEA.

V gene TRBV4-2 combines with J gene TRBJ2-7; TRBD2 agrees at 11 bases. CDR3 length: 16 amino acids. With V trimmed by 0 bases and J by 1 base, 2 bases remained unmatched. The germline CDR1 and CDR2 sequences are LGHNA and YNFKEQ. The CDR3 is CASSQELAGGSYEQYF. CDR3 bases: TGTGCCAGCAGCCAAGAGCTAGCGGGGGGATCCTACGAGCAGTACTTC.